This record concerns one TCR beta chain sequence. Its antigen is as yet unknown. The V end was cut by 5 bases, the J end by 2 bases, with 24 bases between. CDR3 length equals 18 residues. Per the germline V gene, CDR1 is MNHEY and CDR2 is SMNVEV (reference sequence). Sequencing was performed with immunoSEQ multiplex PCR; in TCRdb, only in-frame clones are kept and a portion is missing. In the table there are 50,000 to 75,000 clones, around 81% of which are singletons. During the collection period, no donor immune events like infections were recorded. The record originates from a study of identifying expanded T cells in peripheral blood. Whole-study findings and limits: Differentially abundant clones: roughly 1.3 between replicates, 16.4 at approximately 14 days, under 25 at four. Roughly two-week clone count variance significantly increased as total template count grew.

The chain links TRBV27 to TRBJ1-2, with D perhaps matching TRBD1 (5 bases). The sequenced material came from blood. The receptor's source is a person between 18 and 75 years old in good health. CDR3 sequence: CASSPTWAGSRLNYGYTF. DNA of the CDR3: TGTGCCAGCAGTCCGACATGGGCAGGGAGTCGGTTGAACTATGGCTACACCTTC.